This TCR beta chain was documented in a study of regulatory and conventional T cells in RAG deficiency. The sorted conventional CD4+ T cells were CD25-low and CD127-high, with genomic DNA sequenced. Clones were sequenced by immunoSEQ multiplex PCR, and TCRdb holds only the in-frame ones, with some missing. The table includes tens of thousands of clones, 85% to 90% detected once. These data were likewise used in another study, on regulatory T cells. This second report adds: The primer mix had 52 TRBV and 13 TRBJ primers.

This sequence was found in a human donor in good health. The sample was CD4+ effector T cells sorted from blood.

Here the CDR3 reads CASSEAAGPETQYF. CDR3 nucleotides: TGTGCCAGCAGTGAAGCAGCGGGGCCCGAGACCCAGTACTTC. The chain has TRBV2 and TRBJ2-5; TRBD2 matches at 7 bases. This CDR3 contains 14 residues. In germline, CDR1 is SNHLY, CDR2 FYNNEI. V dropped 0 bases and J dropped 5; count of bases not matched to a gene: 3.